These T cell receptor beta chains were read from a single sample in a study of cytomegalovirus exposure and HLA in healthy donors. Clones were read by immunoSEQ multiplex PCR, and TCRdb kept only the in-frame ones, dropping some. Of approximately 160,000 clones listed, approximately 67% are singletons. Sequencing used PBMCs. The receptor set was obtained from a woman aged 18-29 years in good health and CMV-seropositive. CDR3s include the opening cysteine and the closing phenylalanine or tryptophan. The D gene is left open where the match is weak. Some rows have no size entry. The others give once, few or many, or a class for an expanded clone.

J | V | size | D | CDR3 | DNA
TRBJ1-2 | TRBV18 | NA | NA | CASSTQRRQDSSYGYTF | TGTGCCAGCTCAACACAACGCCGACAGGATAGTAGCTATGGCTACACCTTC
TRBJ2-2 | TRBV6-1 | NA | NA | CASSGVRGADTGELFF | TGTGCCAGCAGTGGGGTACGGGGGGCCGACACCGGGGAGCTGTTTTTT
TRBJ1-1 | TRBV19 | NA | NA | CASGALLNTEAFF | TGTGCCAGTGGGGCTTTATTGAACACTGAAGCTTTCTTT
TRBJ2-5 | TRBV27 | few | TRBD1 | CASSITQGALEETQYF | TGTGCCAGCAGCATCACTCAGGGGGCGCTAGAAGAGACCCAGTACTTC
TRBJ2-4 | TRBV5-1 | once | NA | CASSRGLKENIQYF | TGCGCCAGCAGCCGGGGACTGAAAGAAAACATTCAGTACTTC
TRBJ1-1 | TRBV9 | NA | TRBD1 | CASSPRGQIGGAGTEAFF | TGTGCCAGCAGCCCAAGGGGACAGATTGGTGGCGCGGGCACTGAAGCTTTCTTT
TRBJ2-1 | TRBV6-6 | NA | NA | CASMGGSVNNEQFF | TGTGCCAGCATGGGGGGTTCCGTTAACAATGAGCAGTTCTTC
TRBJ1-4 | TRBV9 | NA | NA | CASSPSTGRSNEKLFF | TGTGCCAGCAGCCCCAGCACAGGGAGATCTAATGAAAAACTGTTTTTT
TRBJ2-1 | TRBV2 | NA | TRBD2 | CASSAPTSGGVIVSYNEQFF | TGTGCCAGCAGCGCCCCGACTAGCGGGGGGGTGATTGTCTCCTACAATGAGCAGTTCTTC
TRBJ1-1 | TRBV30 | NA | NA | CAWSKQSNTEAFF | TGTGCCTGGAGTAAACAGTCTAACACTGAAGCTTTCTTT
TRBJ1-1 | TRBV4-3 | NA | NA | CASSQEAESEAFF | TGCGCCAGCAGCCAAGAGGCGGAGTCTGAAGCTTTCTTT
TRBJ2-5 | TRBV7-9 | NA | NA | CASSLQGQPQETQYF | TGTGCCAGCAGCTTACAAGGACAGCCCCAAGAGACCCAGTACTTC
TRBJ1-6 | TRBV6-5 | NA | TRBD1 | CASSYGTGVNSPLHF | TGTGCCAGCAGTTACGGGACAGGGGTTAATTCACCCCTCCACTTT
TRBJ1-2 | TRBV2 | NA | NA | CASSEDSGANYGYTF | TGTGCCAGCAGTGAGGACTCCGGGGCTAACTATGGCTACACCTTC
TRBJ2-2 | TRBV19 | NA | NA | CASSIGLRQTTRELFF | TGTGCCAGTAGTATAGGCCTCCGACAGACCACCAGGGAGCTGTTTTTT
TRBJ1-3 | TRBV28 | few | TRBD1 | CASSSLGGAGSGDSPGNTIYF | TGTGCCAGCAGTTCTTTAGGGGGCGCAGGTTCGGGGGACTCCCCTGGAAACACCATATATTTT
TRBJ2-7 | TRBV4-2 | NA | TRBD2 | CASSQITGLAGEQYF | TGTGCCAGCAGCCAGATTACGGGACTAGCGGGAGAGCAGTACTTC
TRBJ2-1 | TRBV7-8 | NA | TRBD1 | CASSSEDRAGNEQFF | TGTGCCAGCAGCTCGGAGGACAGGGCCGGCAATGAGCAGTTCTTC
TRBJ1-1 | TRBV2 | NA | TRBD1 | CASNRQGALGWNTEAFF | TGTGCCAGCAACCGACAGGGGGCGTTAGGTTGGAACACTGAAGCTTTCTTT
TRBJ2-1 | TRBV5-1 | NA | TRBD2 | CASSLSVAGDREQFF | TGCGCCAGCAGCTTGTCGGTGGCGGGAGATCGTGAGCAGTTCTTC
TRBJ2-7 | TRBV7-9 | NA | NA | CASSFYAAAEQYF | TGTGCCAGCAGCTTTTACGCGGCCGCCGAGCAGTACTTC
TRBJ2-7 | TRBV15 | NA | TRBD1 | CATSIFPGTGVIGGQYF | TGTGCCACCAGCATCTTTCCTGGGACAGGGGTTATTGGAGGGCAGTACTTC
TRBJ1-5 | TRBV7-9 | NA | NA | CASSFQGDEPQHF | TGTGCCAGCAGCTTTCAGGGCGACGAGCCCCAGCATTTT
TRBJ2-7 | TRBV4-3 | NA | TRBD2 | CASSQNGLAGASEQYF | TGCGCCAGCAGCCAAAACGGACTAGCGGGGGCTTCCGAGCAGTACTTC
TRBJ2-1 | TRBV30 | NA | NA | CAWSNRPAGYNEQFF | TGTGCCTGGAGTAATCGCCCAGCGGGCTACAATGAGCAGTTCTTC
TRBJ2-7 | TRBV10-1 | NA | NA | CASRGAQGSSYEQYF | TGCGCCAGCAGGGGGGCGCAGGGATCCTCCTACGAGCAGTACTTC
TRBJ1-1 | TRBV7-9 | NA | NA | CASSLTMNTEAFF | TGTGCCAGCAGCTTAACAATGAACACTGAAGCTTTCTTT
TRBJ2-7 | TRBV2 | NA | TRBD2 | CASRVDKASKLAGGYEQYF | TGTGCCAGCAGAGTGGACAAGGCTTCCAAACTAGCGGGAGGCTACGAGCAGTACTTC
TRBJ2-7 | TRBV7-2 | NA | NA | CASSLAPSSDEQYF | TGTGCCAGCAGCTTAGCCCCTAGCAGCGACGAGCAGTACTTC
TRBJ1-4 | TRBV7-2 | NA | NA | CASSTDTPGEKLFF | TGTGCCAGCAGCACCGACACTCCTGGGGAAAAACTGTTTTTT
TRBJ2-7 | TRBV4-1 | NA | NA | CASSQAAGRGYEQYF | TGCGCCAGCAGCCAAGCGGCGGGCAGGGGATACGAGCAGTACTTC
TRBJ2-1 | TRBV11-3 | NA | NA | CASSSGGGSYNEQFF | TGTGCCAGCAGCTCCGGAGGAGGGTCCTACAATGAGCAGTTCTTC
TRBJ2-5 | TRBV6-1 | NA | TRBD1 | CASSAWDSPRGTQYF | TGTGCCAGCAGTGCTTGGGACAGCCCTCGGGGGACCCAGTACTTC
TRBJ2-5 | TRBV7-2 | NA | NA | CASSLDWGESKETQYF | TGTGCCAGCAGCTTAGATTGGGGCGAAAGTAAAGAGACCCAGTACTTC
TRBJ2-1 | TRBV6-1 | NA | NA | CASKYRVVNEQFF | TGTGCCAGCAAATACAGGGTGGTCAATGAGCAGTTCTTC
TRBJ1-2 | TRBV7-9 | once | TRBD1 | CASSFLLPQGADGYTF | TGTGCCAGCAGCTTCCTACTCCCCCAGGGGGCGGATGGCTACACCTTC
TRBJ1-4 | TRBV4-1 | few | NA | CASSQETGWGEKLFF | TGCGCCAGCAGCCAAGAAACAGGGTGGGGAGAAAAACTGTTTTTT
TRBJ2-1 | TRBV30 | NA | TRBD2 | CAWSLLGTIGNEQFF | TGTGCCTGGAGTCTCTTGGGGACTATAGGCAATGAGCAGTTCTTC
TRBJ2-5 | TRBV5-1 | NA | NA | CASSLGERETQYF | TGCGCCAGCAGCTTGGGTGAGCGGGAGACCCAGTACTTC
TRBJ2-3 | TRBV12-5 | NA | NA | CASGFPQLGRTDTQYF | TGTGCTAGTGGTTTCCCCCAACTAGGACGCACAGATACGCAGTATTTT
TRBJ1-1 | TRBV28 | NA | NA | CASSLEGDTEAFF | TGTGCCAGCAGTTTGGAAGGGGACACTGAAGCTTTCTTT
TRBJ2-7 | TRBV14 | NA | NA | CASSRFDEQYF | TGTGCCAGCAGCCGTTTCGACGAGCAGTACTTC
TRBJ1-4 | TRBV6-6 | NA | TRBD1 | CASSGGQGIEKLFF | TGTGCCAGCAGTGGGGGACAGGGTATTGAAAAACTGTTTTTT
TRBJ2-5 | TRBV9 | NA | TRBD2 | CASSAGLAGGTETQYF | TGTGCCAGCAGCGCGGGACTAGCGGGAGGTACGGAGACCCAGTACTTC